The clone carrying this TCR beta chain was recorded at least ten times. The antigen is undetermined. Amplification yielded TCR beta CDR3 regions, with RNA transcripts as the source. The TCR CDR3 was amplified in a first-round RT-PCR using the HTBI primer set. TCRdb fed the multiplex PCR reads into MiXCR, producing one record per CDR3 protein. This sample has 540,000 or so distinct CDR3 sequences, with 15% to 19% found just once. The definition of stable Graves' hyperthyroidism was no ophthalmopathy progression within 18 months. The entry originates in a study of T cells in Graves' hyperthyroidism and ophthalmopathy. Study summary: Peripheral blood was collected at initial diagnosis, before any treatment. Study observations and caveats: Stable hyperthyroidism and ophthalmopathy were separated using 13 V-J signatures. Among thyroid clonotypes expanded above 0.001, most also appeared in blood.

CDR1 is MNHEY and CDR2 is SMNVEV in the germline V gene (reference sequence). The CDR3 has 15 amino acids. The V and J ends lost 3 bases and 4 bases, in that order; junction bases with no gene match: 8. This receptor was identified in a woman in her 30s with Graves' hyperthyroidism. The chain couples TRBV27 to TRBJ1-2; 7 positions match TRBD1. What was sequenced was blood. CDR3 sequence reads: CASSFDREGGYGYTF. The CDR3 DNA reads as TGTGCCAGCAGTTTTGACAGGGAGGGTGGCTATGGCTACACCTTC.